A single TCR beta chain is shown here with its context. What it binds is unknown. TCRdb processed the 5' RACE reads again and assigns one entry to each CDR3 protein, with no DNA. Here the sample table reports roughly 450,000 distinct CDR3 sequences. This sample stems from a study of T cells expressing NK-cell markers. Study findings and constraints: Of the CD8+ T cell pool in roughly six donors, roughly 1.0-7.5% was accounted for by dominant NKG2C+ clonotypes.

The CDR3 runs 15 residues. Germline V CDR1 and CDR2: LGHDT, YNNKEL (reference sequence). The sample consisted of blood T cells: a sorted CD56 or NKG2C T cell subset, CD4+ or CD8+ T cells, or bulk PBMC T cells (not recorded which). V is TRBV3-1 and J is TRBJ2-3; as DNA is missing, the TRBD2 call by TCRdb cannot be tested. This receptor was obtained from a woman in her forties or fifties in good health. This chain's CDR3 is CASSQKRERTDTQYF.